This note documents a single T cell receptor (beta chain) sequence. Trimming removed 3 bases from V and 7 bases from J, with 12 bases in between. The germline V gene encodes CDR1 SGHTA and CDR2 FQGNSA. CDR3 size: 13 residues. The data are from a study of T cell responses to AZD1222 COVID-19 vaccine. Libraries were prepared by immunoSEQ multiplex PCR; TCRdb keeps only in-frame clonotypes and omits some of them. The sample holds more than 90,000 clones, 86% seen once. This receptor was taken from an adult in good health. The genes are TRBV7-2 and TRBJ1-2, with D perhaps matching TRBD1 (6 bases). The sequenced sample was peripheral blood, obtained on day 0 of AZD1222 vaccination. CDR3 in DNA: TGTGCCAGCAGCTTTGAGGGGGTGGTTGGCTACACCTTC. Protein: CASSFEGVVGYTF. Looking up the rest from reference TRBV7-2 and TRBJ1-2 gives the full variable domain: GAGVSQSPSNKVTEKGKDVELRCDPISGHTALYWYRQSLGQGLEFLIYFQGNSAPDKSGLPSDRFSAERTGGSVSTLTIQRTQQEDSAVYLCASSFEGVVGYTFGSGTRLTVV.